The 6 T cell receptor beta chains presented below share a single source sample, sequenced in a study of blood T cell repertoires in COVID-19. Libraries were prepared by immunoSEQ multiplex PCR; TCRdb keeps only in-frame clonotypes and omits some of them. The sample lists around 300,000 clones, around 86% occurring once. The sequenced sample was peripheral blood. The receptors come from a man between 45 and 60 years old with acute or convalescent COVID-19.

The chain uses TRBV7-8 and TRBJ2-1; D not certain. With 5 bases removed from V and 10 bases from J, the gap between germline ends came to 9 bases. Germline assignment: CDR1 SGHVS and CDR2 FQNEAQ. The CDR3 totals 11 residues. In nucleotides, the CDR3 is TGTGCCAGCAGCCCTACCTGGGAGCAGTTCTTC. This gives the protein CASSPTWEQFF.

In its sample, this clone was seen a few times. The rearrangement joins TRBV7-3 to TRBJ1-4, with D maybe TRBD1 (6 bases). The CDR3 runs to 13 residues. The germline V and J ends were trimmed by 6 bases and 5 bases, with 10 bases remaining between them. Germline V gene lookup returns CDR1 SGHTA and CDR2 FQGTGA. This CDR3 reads CASSQGPNEKLFF. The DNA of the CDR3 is TGTGCCAGCAGTCAGGGGCCAAATGAAAAACTGTTTTTT. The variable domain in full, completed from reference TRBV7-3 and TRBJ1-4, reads GAGVSQTPSNKVTEKGKYVELRCDPISGHTALYWYRQSLGQGPEFLIYFQGTGAADDSGLPNDRFFAVRPEGSVSTLKIQRTERGDSAVYLCASSQGPNEKLFFGSGTQLSVL.

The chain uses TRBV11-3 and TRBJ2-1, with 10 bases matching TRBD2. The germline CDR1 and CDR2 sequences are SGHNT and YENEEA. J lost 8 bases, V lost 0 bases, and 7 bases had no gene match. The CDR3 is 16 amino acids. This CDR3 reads CASSLDGLAGVYEQFF. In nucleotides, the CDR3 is TGTGCCAGCAGCTTAGATGGGCTAGCGGGGGTCTATGAGCAGTTCTTC.

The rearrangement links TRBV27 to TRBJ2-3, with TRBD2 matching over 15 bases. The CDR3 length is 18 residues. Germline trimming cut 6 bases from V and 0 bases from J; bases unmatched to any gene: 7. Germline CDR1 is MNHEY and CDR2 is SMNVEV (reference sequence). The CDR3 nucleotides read TGTGCCAGCAGCGTAGGGACTAGCGGGGGGTTGAGCACAGATACGCAGTATTTT. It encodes CASSVGTSGGLSTDTQYF.

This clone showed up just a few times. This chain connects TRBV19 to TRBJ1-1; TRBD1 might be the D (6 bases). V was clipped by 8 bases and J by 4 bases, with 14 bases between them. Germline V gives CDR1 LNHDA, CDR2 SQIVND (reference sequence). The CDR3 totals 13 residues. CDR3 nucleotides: TGTGCCAGTCTAGCGGGGGGCGGCACTGAAGCTTTCTTT. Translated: CASLAGGGTEAFF. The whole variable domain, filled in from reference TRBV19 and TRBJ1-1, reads DGGITQSPKYLFRKEGQNVTLSCEQNLNHDAMYWYRQDPGQGLRLIYYSQIVNDFQKGDIAEGYSVSREKKESFPLTVTSAQKNPTAFYLCASLAGGGTEAFFGQGTRLTVV.

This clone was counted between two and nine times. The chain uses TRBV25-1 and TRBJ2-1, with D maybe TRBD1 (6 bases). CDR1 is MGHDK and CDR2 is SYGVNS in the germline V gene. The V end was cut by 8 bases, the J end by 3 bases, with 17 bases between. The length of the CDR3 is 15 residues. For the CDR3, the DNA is TGTGCCAGCCTCCCCGACAGGTACGACTACAATGAGCAGTTCTTC. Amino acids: CASLPDRYDYNEQFF.